Listed below are T cell receptor beta chains from one sample, sequenced in a study of T cell responses to AZD1222 COVID-19 vaccine. Clones were read by immunoSEQ multiplex PCR, and TCRdb kept only the in-frame ones, dropping some. Altogether 95,000 to 150,000 clones are present, roughly 86% being singletons, with the ten largest covering less than 4.5%. This specimen consisted of peripheral blood, obtained on day 0 of AZD1222 vaccination. The receptors originated from an adult in good health. Both conserved end residues are part of each CDR3. D genes are given only for firm matches. Size tells how often a clone was seen (once, few, many) or the class of an expanded clone, and some rows leave it out.

clone_size,v_call,j_call,d_call,cdr3_nt,cdr3_aa
once,TRBV18,TRBJ1-1,-,TGTGCCAGCACCGAGGGGTTAGGGACTGAAGCTTTCTTT,CASTEGLGTEAFF
-,TRBV5-1,TRBJ2-1,TRBD1,TGCGCCAGCAGCCTAGGGGACAGGAGCCCGTTCTTC,CASSLGDRSPFF
-,TRBV4-1,TRBJ2-2,-,TGCGCCAGCAGCCAAGCGGCTAGTGCCCCTCCCGGGGAGCTGTTTTTT,CASSQAASAPPGELFF
-,TRBV15,TRBJ1-2,TRBD1,TGTGCCACCAGCAGAGAAGCGGACAGGACTAACTATGGCTACACCTTC,CATSREADRTNYGYTF
-,TRBV5-4,TRBJ1-2,-,TGTGCCAGCAGCTTTGATGGGGTTAACTATGGCTACACCTTC,CASSFDGVNYGYTF
-,TRBV5-5,TRBJ2-5,-,TGTGCCAGCAGCTTGGCTGGCAGGGGCCATTACGTTCAAGAGACCCAGTACTTC,CASSLAGRGHYVQETQYF
once,TRBV5-1,TRBJ1-3,-,TGCGCCAGCAGCTTGGACGGAGCTGGAAACACCATATATTTT,CASSLDGAGNTIYF
-,TRBV5-4,TRBJ2-1,-,TGTGCCAGCAGCTTAACTCCGCTCAGAGAGCAGTTCTTC,CASSLTPLREQFF
-,TRBV2,TRBJ1-5,-,TGTGCCAGCAGTGAAGCCGGGCTGGGCAATCAGCCCCAGCATTTT,CASSEAGLGNQPQHF
-,TRBV7-9,TRBJ1-5,TRBD1,TGTGCCAGCAGCTTGTACAGGGGGTCGGGCAATCAGCCCCAGCATTTT,CASSLYRGSGNQPQHF
-,TRBV6-5,TRBJ1-3,-,TGTGCCAGCGGGAGGGGGGACCTCTCTGGAAACACCATATATTTT,CASGRGDLSGNTIYF
once,TRBV7-2,TRBJ1-2,-,TGTGCCAGCAGCTTAAAGTCTCGGTCAGGGTCCGCCTATGGCTACACCTTC,CASSLKSRSGSAYGYTF
-,TRBV7-8,TRBJ2-5,TRBD2,TGTGCCAGCTTCGAGCGGGGGGTTACGACCCAGTACTTC,CASFERGVTTQYF
-,TRBV7-2,TRBJ2-3,TRBD2,TGTGCCAGCAGGGAGGCGGGGGTTAGCACAGATACGCAGTATTTT,CASREAGVSTDTQYF
-,TRBV5-1,TRBJ1-1,TRBD1,TGCGCCAGCAGCCCACAGGGGGCGGGGACTGAAGCTTTCTTT,CASSPQGAGTEAFF
-,TRBV12-3/TRBV12-4,TRBJ1-1,-,TGTGCCAGCAGTTTGATGGGGAACACTGAAGCTTTCTTT,CASSLMGNTEAFF